This entry concerns a single T cell receptor beta chain. This entry is derived from a study of cytomegalovirus exposure and HLA in healthy donors. The PCR employed 60 Vbeta primers together with 13 Jbeta primers. Data came from immunoSEQ multiplex PCR; TCRdb stores just in-frame clones and leaves some out. Of some 120,000 clones in the sample, about 75% were seen once. Germline V lookup: CDR1 SGDLS, CDR2 YYNGEE. The V gene end was trimmed by 3 bases and the J gene end by 11 bases; junction bases not matched to a gene: 5. The CDR3 covers 12 residues. This clonotype was obtained from a woman aged 40 to 50 in good health and CMV-seropositive. The V call is TRBV9, the J call TRBJ1-1; the match to TRBD1 covers 9 bases. The material sequenced was PBMCs. In DNA, the CDR3 is TGTGCCAGCAGCGAACAGGGGGCATCGGCTTTCTTT. It specifies CASSEQGASAFF.